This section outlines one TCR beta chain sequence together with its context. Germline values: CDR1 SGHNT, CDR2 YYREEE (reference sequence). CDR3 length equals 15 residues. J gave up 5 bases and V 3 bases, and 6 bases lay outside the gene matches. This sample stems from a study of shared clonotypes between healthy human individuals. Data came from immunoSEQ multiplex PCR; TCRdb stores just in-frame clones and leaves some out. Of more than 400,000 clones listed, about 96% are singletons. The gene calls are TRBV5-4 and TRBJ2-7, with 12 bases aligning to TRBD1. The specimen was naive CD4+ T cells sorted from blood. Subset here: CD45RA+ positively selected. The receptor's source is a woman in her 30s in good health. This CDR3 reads CASSSPGQGAHEQYF. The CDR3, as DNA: TGTGCCAGCAGCTCCCCGGGACAGGGGGCCCACGAGCAGTACTTC.